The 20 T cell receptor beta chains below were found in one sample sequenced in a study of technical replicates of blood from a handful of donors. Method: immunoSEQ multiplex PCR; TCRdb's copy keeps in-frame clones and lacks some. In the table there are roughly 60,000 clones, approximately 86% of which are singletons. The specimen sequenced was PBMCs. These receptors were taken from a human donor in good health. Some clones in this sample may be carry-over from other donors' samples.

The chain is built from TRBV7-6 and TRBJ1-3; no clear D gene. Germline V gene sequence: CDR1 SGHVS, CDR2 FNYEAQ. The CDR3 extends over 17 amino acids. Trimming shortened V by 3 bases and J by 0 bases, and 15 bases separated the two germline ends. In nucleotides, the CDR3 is TGTGCCAGCAGCTTCAGAGGCCCCTCCCGCTCTGGAAACACCATATATTTT. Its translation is CASSFRGPSRSGNTIYF.

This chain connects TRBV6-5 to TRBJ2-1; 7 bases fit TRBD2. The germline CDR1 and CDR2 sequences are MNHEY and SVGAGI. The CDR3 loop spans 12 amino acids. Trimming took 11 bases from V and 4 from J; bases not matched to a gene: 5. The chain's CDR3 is CAAGRGYNEQFF. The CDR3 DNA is TGTGCCGCCGGGCGGGGGTACAATGAGCAGTTCTTC.

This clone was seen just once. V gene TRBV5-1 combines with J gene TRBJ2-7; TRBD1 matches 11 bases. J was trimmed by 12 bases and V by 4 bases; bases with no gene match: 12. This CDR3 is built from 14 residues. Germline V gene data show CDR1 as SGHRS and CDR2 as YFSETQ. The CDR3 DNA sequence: TGCGCCAGCAGCCCCGGGACAGGGGGTCCTACAGCGTACTTC. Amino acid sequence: CASSPGTGGPTAYF.

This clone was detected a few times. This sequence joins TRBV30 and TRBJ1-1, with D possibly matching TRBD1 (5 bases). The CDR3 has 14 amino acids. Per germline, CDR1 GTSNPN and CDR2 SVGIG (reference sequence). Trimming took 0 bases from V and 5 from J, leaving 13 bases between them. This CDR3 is CAWSVRGVRTEAFF. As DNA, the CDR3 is TGTGCCTGGAGTGTACGGGGGGTTCGTACTGAAGCTTTCTTT.

CDR3 coding DNA: TGTGCCAGCAGCGCGCGGACAGGGGATAATTCACCCCTCCACTTT. Translating gives CASSARTGDNSPLHF. This sequence joins TRBV11-2 and TRBJ1-6; 9 positions match TRBD1. The ends lost 5 bases at V and 5 bases at J; junction bases unmatched: 4. This CDR3 region has 15 residues. Looked up from germline, CDR1 is SGHAT and CDR2 is FQNNGV. The full variable domain, rest sourced from reference TRBV11-2 and TRBJ1-6, is EAGVAQSPRYKIIEKRQSVAFWCNPISGHATLYWYQQILGQGPKLLIQFQNNGVVDDSQLPKDRFSAERLKGVDSTLKIQPAKLEDSAVYLCASSARTGDNSPLHFGNGTRLTVT.

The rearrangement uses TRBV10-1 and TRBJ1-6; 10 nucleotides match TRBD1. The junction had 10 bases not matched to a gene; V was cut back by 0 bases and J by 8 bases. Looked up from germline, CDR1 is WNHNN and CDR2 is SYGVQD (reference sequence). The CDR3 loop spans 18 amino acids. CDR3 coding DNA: TGCGCCAGCAGTGAGTCGAACGTGACAGGGGGCAGATATTCACCCCTCCACTTT. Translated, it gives CASSESNVTGGRYSPLHF.

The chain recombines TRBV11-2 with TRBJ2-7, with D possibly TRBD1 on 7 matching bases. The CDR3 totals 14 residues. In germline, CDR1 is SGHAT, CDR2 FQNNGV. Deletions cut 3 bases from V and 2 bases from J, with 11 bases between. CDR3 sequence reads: CASSLRDRPYEQYF. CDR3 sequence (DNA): TGTGCCAGCAGCTTGCGGGACAGACCCTACGAGCAGTACTTC.

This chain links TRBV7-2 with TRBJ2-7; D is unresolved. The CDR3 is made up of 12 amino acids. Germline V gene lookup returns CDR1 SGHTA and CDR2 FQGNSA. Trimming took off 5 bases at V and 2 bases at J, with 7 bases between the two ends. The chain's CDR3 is CASSLTPYEQYF. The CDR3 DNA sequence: TGTGCCAGCAGCCTCACTCCCTACGAGCAGTACTTC.

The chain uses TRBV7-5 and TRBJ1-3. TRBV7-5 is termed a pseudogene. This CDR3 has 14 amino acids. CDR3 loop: CVRSPGVTGNTIYF. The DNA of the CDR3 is TGTGTCAGAAGCCCGGGGGTCACTGGAAACACCATATATTTT.

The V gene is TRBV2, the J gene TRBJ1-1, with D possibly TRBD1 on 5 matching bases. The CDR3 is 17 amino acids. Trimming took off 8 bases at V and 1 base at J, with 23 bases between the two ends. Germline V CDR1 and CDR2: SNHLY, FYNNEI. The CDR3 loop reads CASGFTLRGGTNTEAFF. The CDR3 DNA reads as TGTGCCAGCGGGTTTACCCTCCGGGGGGGGACGAACACTGAAGCTTTCTTT.

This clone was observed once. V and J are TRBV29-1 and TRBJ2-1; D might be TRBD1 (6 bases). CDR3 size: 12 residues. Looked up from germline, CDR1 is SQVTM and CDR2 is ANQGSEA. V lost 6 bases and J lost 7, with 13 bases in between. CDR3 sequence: CSVPLGGNEQFF. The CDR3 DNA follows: TGCAGCGTGCCCCTAGGGGGTAATGAGCAGTTCTTC.

Here the CDR3 DNA reads TGTGCCAGAACCCAAATCGCCGGGACAGGGAGGAACAATGAGCAGTTCTTC. Translation: CARTQIAGTGRNNEQFF. V gene TRBV5-3 combines with J gene TRBJ2-1, with TRBD1 identical over 9 bases. TRBV5-3 is an ORF, with its function uncertain. Trimming took 6 bases from V and 5 from J; bases not matched to a gene: 15. The length of the CDR3 is 17 residues.

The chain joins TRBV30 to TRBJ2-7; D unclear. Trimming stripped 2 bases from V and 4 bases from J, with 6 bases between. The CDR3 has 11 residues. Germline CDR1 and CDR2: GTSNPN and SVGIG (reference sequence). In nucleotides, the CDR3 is TGTGCCTGGAGTCGACAATACGAGCAGTACTTC. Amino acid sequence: CAWSRQYEQYF. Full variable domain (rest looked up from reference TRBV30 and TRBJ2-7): SQTIHQWPATLVQPVGSPLSLECTVEGTSNPNLYWYRQAAGRGLQLLFYSVGIGQISSEVPQNLSASRPQDRQFILSSKKLLLSDSGFYLCAWSRQYEQYFGPGTRLTVT.

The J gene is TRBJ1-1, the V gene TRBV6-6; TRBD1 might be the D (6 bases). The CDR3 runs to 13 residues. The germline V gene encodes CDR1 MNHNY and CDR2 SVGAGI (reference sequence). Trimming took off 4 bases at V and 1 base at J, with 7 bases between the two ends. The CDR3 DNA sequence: TGTGCCAGCAGTTGGACAGAGAACACTGAAGCTTTCTTT. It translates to CASSWTENTEAFF.

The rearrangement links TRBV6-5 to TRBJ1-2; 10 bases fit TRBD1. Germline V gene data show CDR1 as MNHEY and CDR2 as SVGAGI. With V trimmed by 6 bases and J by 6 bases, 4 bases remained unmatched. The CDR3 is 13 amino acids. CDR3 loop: CASRGQGNDGYTF. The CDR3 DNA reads TGTGCCAGCAGGGGACAGGGGAACGATGGCTACACCTTC.

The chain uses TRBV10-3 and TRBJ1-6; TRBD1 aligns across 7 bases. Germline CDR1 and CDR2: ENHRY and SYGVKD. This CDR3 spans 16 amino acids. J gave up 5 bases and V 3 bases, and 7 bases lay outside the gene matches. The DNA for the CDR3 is TGTGCCATCAGTGACCGACAGGGACAGAATAATTCACCCCTCCACTTT. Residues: CAISDRQGQNNSPLHF.

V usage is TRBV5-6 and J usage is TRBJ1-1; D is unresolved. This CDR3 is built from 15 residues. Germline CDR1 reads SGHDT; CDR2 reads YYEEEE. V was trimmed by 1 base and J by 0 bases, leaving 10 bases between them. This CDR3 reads CASSLRTNMNTEAFF. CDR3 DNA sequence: TGTGCCAGCAGCTTGAGAACCAACATGAACACTGAAGCTTTCTTT. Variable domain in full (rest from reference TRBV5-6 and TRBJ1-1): DAGVTQSPTHLIKTRGQQVTLRCSPKSGHDTVSWYQQALGQGPQFIFQYYEEEERQRGNFPDRFSGHQFPNYSSELNVNALLLGDSALYLCASSLRTNMNTEAFFGQGTRLTVV.

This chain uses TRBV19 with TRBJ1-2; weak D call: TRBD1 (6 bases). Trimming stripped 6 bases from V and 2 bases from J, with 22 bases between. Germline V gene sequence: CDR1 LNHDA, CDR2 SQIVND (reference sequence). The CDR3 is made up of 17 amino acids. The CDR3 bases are TGTGCCAGTAGACTACAGGGTTCCCCCTTCCTAAACTATGGCTACACCTTC. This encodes CASRLQGSPFLNYGYTF. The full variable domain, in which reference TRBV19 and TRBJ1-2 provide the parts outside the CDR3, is DGGITQSPKYLFRKEGQNVTLSCEQNLNHDAMYWYRQDPGQGLRLIYYSQIVNDFQKGDIAEGYSVSREKKESFPLTVTSAQKNPTAFYLCASRLQGSPFLNYGYTFGSGTRLTVV.

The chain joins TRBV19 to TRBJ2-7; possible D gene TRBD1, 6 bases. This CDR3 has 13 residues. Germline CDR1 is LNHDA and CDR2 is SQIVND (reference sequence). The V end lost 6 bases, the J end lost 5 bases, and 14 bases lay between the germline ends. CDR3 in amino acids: CASRVARGHEQYF. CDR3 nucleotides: TGTGCCAGTAGGGTGGCCAGGGGCCACGAGCAGTACTTC.

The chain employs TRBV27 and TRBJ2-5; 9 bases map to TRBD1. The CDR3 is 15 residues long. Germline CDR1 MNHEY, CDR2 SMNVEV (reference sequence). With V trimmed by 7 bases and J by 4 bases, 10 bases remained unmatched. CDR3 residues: CASNDRGNLIETQYF. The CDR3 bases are TGTGCCAGCAACGACAGGGGGAACCTAATAGAGACCCAGTACTTC.